The text below deals with one T cell receptor (beta chain). The data belong to a study of blood T cell repertoires in COVID-19. Study details: PBMCs, B-cell-depleted T cells, or T cells were the source of the cDNA or gDNA that made up the material.

Trimming removed 0 bases at V and 0 bases at J, with 9 bases between. The CDR3 extends over 16 amino acids. Looked up from germline, CDR1 is MNHEY and CDR2 is SVGAGI. Assay: immunoSEQ multiplex PCR; the TCRdb copy retains only in-frame clones and omits some. The sample yields 120,000 to 150,000 clones, about 86% seen once. The V and J genes are TRBV6-5 and TRBJ1-3; the D is unclear. Sequenced material: peripheral blood. The receptor was derived from a woman aged 60-75 years with acute or convalescent COVID-19. Written as DNA, the CDR3 is TGTGCCAGCAGTTACTCTCGGCGGAGCTCTGGAAACACCATATATTTT. Its protein product is CASSYSRRSSGNTIYF.